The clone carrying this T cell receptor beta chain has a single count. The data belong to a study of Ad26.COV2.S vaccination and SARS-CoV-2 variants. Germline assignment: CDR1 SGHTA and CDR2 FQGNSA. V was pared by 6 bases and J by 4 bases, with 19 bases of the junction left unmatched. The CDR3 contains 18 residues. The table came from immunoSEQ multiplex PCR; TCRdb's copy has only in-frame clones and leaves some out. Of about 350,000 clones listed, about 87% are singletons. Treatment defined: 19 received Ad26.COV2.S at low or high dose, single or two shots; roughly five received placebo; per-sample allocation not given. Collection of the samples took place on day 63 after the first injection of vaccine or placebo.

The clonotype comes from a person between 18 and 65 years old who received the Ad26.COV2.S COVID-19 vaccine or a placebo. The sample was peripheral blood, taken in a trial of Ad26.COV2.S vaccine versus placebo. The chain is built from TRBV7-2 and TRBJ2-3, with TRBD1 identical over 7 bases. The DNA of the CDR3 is TGTGCCAGCAGTCACCCGACAGGGCCAGGCCCCAGTTCAGATACGCAGTATTTT. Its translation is CASSHPTGPGPSSDTQYF.